The 17 T cell receptor beta chains in this list originate from one sample, sequenced in a study of T cell repertoires in cytomegalovirus infection. MiXCR, applied by TCRdb to the reads, yields one record per CDR3 protein. The table has fewer than 550,000 distinct CDR3 sequences, 15% to 20% seen once. The sample consisted of CD8+ T cells from PBMCs. Receptors originate from a human donor in good health (CMV status not recorded). Some clones in this sample may be carry-over from other donors' samples.

Worth noting for this clonotype: A read error is possible here, since a much larger clone lies one base away. The chain joins TRBV7-9 to TRBJ1-1; D gene unclear. This CDR3 spans 15 amino acids. Germline V gives CDR1 SEHNR, CDR2 FQNEAQ (reference sequence). The CDR3 sequence: CASSLGRRLNTEDFF. DNA for the CDR3: TGTGCCAGCAGCTTAGGACGACGGTTGAACACTGAAGATTTCTTT.

This chain connects TRBV15 to TRBJ1-4; no firm D call. Trimming shortened V by 6 bases and J by 0 bases, and 8 bases separated the two germline ends. Germline V gene lookup returns CDR1 LNHNV and CDR2 YYDKDF (reference sequence). This CDR3 has 14 residues. The CDR3 reads CATSGPATNEKLFF. DNA of the CDR3: TGTGCCACCAGTGGCCCCGCAACTAATGAAAAACTGTTTTTT. Full variable domain (rest looked up from reference TRBV15 and TRBJ1-4): DAMVIQNPRYQVTQFGKPVTLSCSQTLNHNVMYWYQQKSSQAPKLLFHYYDKDFNNEADTPDNFQSRRPNTSFCFLDIRSPGLGDTAMYLCATSGPATNEKLFFGSGTQLSVL.

This clonotype showed up many times. This chain joins TRBV25-1 and TRBJ1-5, with D unclear. This CDR3 is 12 amino acids long. Germline CDR1 reads MGHDK; CDR2 reads SYGVNS. V shed 11 bases and J shed 0 bases, with 8 bases lying between them. CDR3 amino acids: CAPGYSNQPQHF. CDR3 DNA: TGTGCCCCGGGATATAGCAATCAGCCCCAGCATTTT.

This clonotype was picked up many times. The genes are TRBV10-3 and TRBJ1-1; D is undetermined. This CDR3 spans 16 amino acids. The germline gives CDR1 ENHRY, CDR2 SYGVKD. Trimming pared 3 bases from V and 2 bases from J, leaving 16 bases between. This CDR3 reads CAISDPLTGSNTEAFF. In DNA form, the CDR3 reads TGTGCCATCAGTGATCCCCTCACGGGGTCCAACACTGAAGCTTTCTTT.

This clonotype appeared many times. The chain has TRBV7-6 and TRBJ2-1, with 7 bases identical to TRBD2. This CDR3 spans 14 amino acids. From germline, CDR1 is SGHVS and CDR2 FNYEAQ. Trimming removed 3 bases from V and 7 bases from J; junction bases left unmatched: 6. CDR3: CASSFQAGPNEQFF. Written as DNA, the CDR3 is TGTGCCAGCAGCTTCCAAGCGGGGCCAAATGAGCAGTTCTTC.

The chain carries TRBV20-1 and TRBJ1-1; D uncertain. V lost 1 base, J lost 0 bases, and 6 bases lay in between. The CDR3 loop spans 13 amino acids. Looked up from germline, CDR1 is DFQATT and CDR2 is SNEGSKA (reference sequence). The CDR3 coding sequence is TGCAGTGCTAGAGGCACAATGAACACTGAAGCTTTCTTT. Protein product: CSARGTMNTEAFF.

This clonotype was seen many times. This chain links TRBV7-9 with TRBJ1-3, with D possibly TRBD1 on 5 matching bases. The CDR3 consists of 15 residues. Germline CDR1 and CDR2: SEHNR and FQNEAQ (reference sequence). The V end was cut by 5 bases, the J end by 0 bases, with 11 bases between. CDR3 sequence (DNA): TGTGCCAGCAGCCGGGGACGGCGCTCTGGAAACACCATATATTTT. Translation: CASSRGRRSGNTIYF.

This chain links TRBV28 with TRBJ2-7; 9 bases match TRBD1. This CDR3 contains 14 residues. Germline CDR1 is MDHEN and CDR2 is SYDVKM. Trimming removed 6 bases from V and 5 bases from J; junction bases left unmatched: 8. The CDR3 sequence is CASSGTGYRNEQYF. The CDR3 DNA reads as TGTGCCAGCAGCGGGACAGGGTATAGGAACGAGCAGTACTTC.

The V gene is TRBV28, the J gene TRBJ1-2; 7 nucleotides line up with TRBD1. This CDR3 has 14 amino acids. The germline CDR1 and CDR2 sequences are MDHEN and SYDVKM. With 2 bases clipped from V and 8 bases from J, the junction kept 8 bases outside the gene matches. DNA of the CDR3: TGTGCCAGCAGTTTACGGCGAAGGGGGCGCGGCTACACCTTC. Amino acid sequence: CASSLRRRGRGYTF.

The table lists this clonotype with a count of one. The V call is TRBV2, the J call TRBJ2-1, with TRBD2 as a possible D gene (5 bases). Trimming took off 2 bases at V and 3 bases at J, with 14 bases between the two ends. The CDR3 extends over 16 amino acids. CDR1 SNHLY and CDR2 FYNNEI come from the germline V gene. In nucleotides, the CDR3 is TGTGCCAGCAGTGAACGGCTACCGGGGATCTACAATGAGCAGTTCTTC. This gives the protein CASSERLPGIYNEQFF.

J is TRBJ2-1 and V is TRBV11-2, with 16 bases matching TRBD2. Looked up from germline, CDR1 is SGHAT and CDR2 is FQNNGV. CDR3 size: 20 residues. With 5 bases clipped from V and 6 bases from J, the junction kept 16 bases outside the gene matches. CDR3 region: CASSASGTSGRGTRSNEQFF. CDR3 nucleotides: TGTGCCAGCAGCGCATCCGGGACTAGCGGGAGGGGCACCAGAAGCAATGAGCAGTTCTTC.

This clonotype was found a few times. V usage is TRBV27 and J usage is TRBJ2-5; D possibly corresponds to TRBD1 (7 bases). Trimming stripped 3 bases from V and 4 bases from J, with 18 bases between. The CDR3 consists of 16 residues. CDR1 and CDR2 (germline): MNHEY, SMNVEV (reference sequence). The CDR3 loop is CASSFSGRGAGETQYF. Here the CDR3 DNA reads TGTGCCAGCAGTTTCTCGGGCAGGGGGGCAGGAGAGACCCAGTACTTC.

There are many counts of this clonotype. V gene TRBV7-9 combines with J gene TRBJ2-3; perhaps TRBD1 as D (6 bases). The CDR3 consists of 15 residues. CDR1 is SEHNR and CDR2 is FQNEAQ in the germline V gene (reference sequence). V was shortened by 4 bases and J by 3 bases, with 14 bases between the two germline ends. CDR3 amino acids: CASSSWTVGTDTQYF. The CDR3 nucleotides read TGTGCCAGCAGCTCCTGGACAGTTGGGACAGATACGCAGTATTTT.

The table lists this clonotype with many counts. The chain couples TRBV5-6 to TRBJ2-2; 8 bases match TRBD1. Trimming removed 7 bases from V and 6 bases from J; junction bases left unmatched: 14. The CDR3 length is 16 residues. Germline assignment: CDR1 SGHDT and CDR2 YYEEEE. The CDR3, as DNA: TGTGCCAGCGGATACGTAACCAGGGGGCTCGCCGGGGAGCTGTTTTTT. It encodes CASGYVTRGLAGELFF. Full variable domain (rest looked up from reference TRBV5-6 and TRBJ2-2): DAGVTQSPTHLIKTRGQQVTLRCSPKSGHDTVSWYQQALGQGPQFIFQYYEEEERQRGNFPDRFSGHQFPNYSSELNVNALLLGDSALYLCASGYVTRGLAGELFFGEGSRLTVL.

Many counts were recorded for this clonotype. This chain connects TRBV2 to TRBJ2-7; TRBD2 matches 10 bases. V was pared by 5 bases and J by 2 bases, with 6 bases of the junction left unmatched. The CDR3 runs to 15 residues. The germline V gene has CDR1 SNHLY and CDR2 FYNNEI. The CDR3 loop reads CASSLAGGSPYEQYF. The CDR3 bases are TGTGCCAGCAGTTTAGCGGGGGGCTCTCCCTACGAGCAGTACTTC.

The V gene is TRBV7-7, the J gene TRBJ2-1; 7 bases align to TRBD1. V gave up 1 base and J gave up 0 bases; unmatched junction bases: 9. Germline CDR1 is SSHAT and CDR2 is FNYEAQ (reference sequence). This CDR3 comprises 18 residues. CDR3 region: CASSLDPGTASSYNEQFF. CDR3 bases: TGTGCCAGCAGCTTAGACCCGGGGACAGCCAGCTCCTACAATGAGCAGTTCTTC.

The sample holds a few counts of this clonotype. The rearrangement links TRBV3-1 to TRBJ2-2; D gene uncertain. From germline, CDR1 is LGHDT and CDR2 YNNKEL (reference sequence). The CDR3 is 16 residues long. V lost 0 bases and J lost 6, with 14 bases in between. The CDR3 DNA sequence: TGTGCCAGCAGCCAAGATAACACGGAGTACGCCGGGGAGCTGTTTTTT. This translates into CASSQDNTEYAGELFF.